This T cell receptor beta chain was observed in a study of blood T cell repertoires in COVID-19. Study-wide background: Specimens from acute and convalescent COVID-19 originated in the United States, Italy and Spain.

Sequencing was performed with immunoSEQ multiplex PCR; in TCRdb, only in-frame clones are kept and a portion is missing. Of approximately 200,000 clones listed, less than 90% are singletons. Sequenced: PBMCs or T cells enriched from blood (not recorded which). The origin of this receptor is a woman in her 30s who had been exposed to COVID-19.

The CDR3 is CASSIDRATEAFF. The CDR3 bases are TGCGCCAGCAGTATCGACAGGGCCACTGAAGCTTTCTTT. The chain couples TRBV5-1 to TRBJ1-1, with 7 bases fitting TRBD1. Germline CDR1 is SGHRS and CDR2 is YFSETQ. The CDR3 loop spans 13 amino acids. V lost 5 bases and J lost 4; bases outside the gene matches: 5.